Shown below are 24 T cell receptor beta chains from a single sample sequenced in a study of Graves' ophthalmopathy and Graves' hyperthyroidism. TCR beta CDR3 amplification used RNA transcripts. HTBI primers were used in a first-round RT-PCR, which preceded a second-round multiplex PCR. TCRdb re-called the multiplex PCR reads with MiXCR, one entry per CDR3 protein. The table lists hundreds of thousands of distinct CDR3 sequences, about 38% of them singletons, with 2.5% to 3.5% in the top ten. Input material: peripheral blood. The receptors were gathered from an adult man with Graves' ophthalmopathy.

This clonotype was detected many times. The V gene is TRBV6-5, the J gene TRBJ2-5; 7 bases fit TRBD2. The J segment lost 2 bases and the V segment lost 6 bases, leaving 3 bases of the junction unmatched. Per the germline V gene, CDR1 is MNHEY and CDR2 is SVGAGI. This CDR3 has 13 amino acids. The CDR3 DNA follows: TGTGCCAGCAGAAGCGGGGATCAAGAGACCCAGTACTTC. It codes for CASRSGDQETQYF.

This clonotype has a handful of counts. The V call is TRBV12-5, the J call TRBJ1-1; D is uncertain. Trimming stripped 6 bases from V and 0 bases from J, with 8 bases between. CDR1 is LGHNT, CDR2 FRNRAP, per germline. The CDR3 has 13 amino acids. The CDR3 loop reads CASGNSLNTEAFF. In DNA, the CDR3 is TGTGCTAGTGGCAACAGCCTGAACACTGAAGCTTTCTTT.

This clonotype was picked up a small number of times. The chain links TRBV9 to TRBJ2-2, with D hard to call. The germline V gene encodes CDR1 SGDLS and CDR2 YYNGEE. Trimming removed 1 base at V and 6 bases at J, with 4 bases between. The CDR3 totals 12 residues. For the CDR3, the DNA is TGTGCCAGCAGCGTACTGGCCGGGGAGCTGTTTTTT. Residues: CASSVLAGELFF.

The gene calls are TRBV19 and TRBJ1-6; possibly TRBD1 for D (6 bases). Germline V gene sequence: CDR1 LNHDA, CDR2 SQIVND (reference sequence). The V and J ends lost 11 bases and 7 bases respectively, with 18 bases between them. The CDR3 totals 14 residues. The CDR3 DNA reads as TGTGCCTGGAGTGTAGAGACAGGCAATTCACCCCTCCACTTT. Translating it yields CAWSVETGNSPLHF.

A remark on this clonotype: Compared with germline, one end of the junction differs, possibly owing to a read error. This rearrangement joins TRBV7-2 to TRBJ1-2; D gene unclear. The CDR3 has 13 amino acids. Looked up from germline, CDR1 is SGHTA and CDR2 is FQGNSA. The CDR3 nucleotides are TGTGCCCGCAGCGGGCACGCTAACTATGGCCACACCTTC. The encoded protein is CARSGHANYGHTF.

Worth noting for this clonotype: A read error may be the cause here, since a much bigger clone is one base away. This sequence joins TRBV7-9 and TRBJ1-4; D uncertain. Germline V gene sequence: CDR1 SEHNR, CDR2 FQNEAQ (reference sequence). The CDR3 has 14 residues. V lost 4 bases, J lost 8 bases, and 14 bases lay in between. The CDR3 DNA reads TGTGCCAGCAGCTACCTAGGCCCAAGGGAAAAACTGTTTTTT. Translating it yields CASSYLGPREKLFF.

The J gene is TRBJ2-7, the V gene TRBV5-1, with D unclear. CDR1 and CDR2 from the germline V gene are SGHRS and YFSETQ. With 6 bases removed from V and 5 bases from J, the gap between germline ends came to 36 bases. The CDR3 is made up of 20 amino acids. The CDR3 reads CASIGHRPEYYAFLLDEQYF. The CDR3 nucleotides read TGCGCCAGCATCGGGCACAGACCCGAGTATTACGCCTTCCTTTTGGACGAGCAGTACTTC. Full variable domain (missing parts from reference TRBV5-1 and TRBJ2-7): KAGVTQTPRYLIKTRGQQVTLSCSPISGHRSVSWYQQTPGQGLQFLFEYFSETQRNKGNFPGRFSGRQFSNSRSEMNVSTLELGDSALYLCASIGHRPEYYAFLLDEQYFGPGTRLTVT.

J is TRBJ1-6 and V is TRBV14; TRBD1 agrees at 9 bases. The germline gives CDR1 SGHDN, CDR2 FVKESK. CDR3 length equals 15 residues. J was trimmed by 9 bases and V by 3 bases; bases with no gene match: 6. The CDR3 coding sequence is TGTGCCAGCAGCCACCGACAGGGGGTCGGTTCACCCCTCCACTTT. It specifies CASSHRQGVGSPLHF.

This rearrangement joins TRBV7-9 to TRBJ2-2; 7 bases fit TRBD1. This CDR3 is built from 14 residues. V was clipped by 6 bases and J by 5 bases; unmatched bases: 6. From germline, CDR1 is SEHNR and CDR2 FQNEAQ (reference sequence). Here the CDR3 DNA reads TGTGCCAGCAGATTAAGGGGGCGAACCGGGGAGCTGTTTTTT. Translating gives CASRLRGRTGELFF.

The chain links TRBV29-1 to TRBJ2-1; TRBD1 agrees at 8 bases. Per the germline V gene, CDR1 is SQVTM and CDR2 is ANQGSEA. V shed 6 bases, J shed 4 bases, and the junction held 8 bases outside the gene matches. The CDR3 contains 14 residues. CDR3 protein: CSVGLTGEYNEQFF. As DNA, the CDR3 is TGCAGCGTCGGACTGACAGGGGAATACAATGAGCAGTTCTTC.

The V gene is TRBV15, the J gene TRBJ2-6; unclear D gene. V dropped 3 bases and J dropped 0 bases, with 15 bases sitting between them. Germline CDR1 LNHNV, CDR2 YYDKDF (reference sequence). This CDR3 is built from 18 residues. The CDR3 reads CATSSFYPAHSGANVLTF. CDR3 coding DNA: TGTGCCACCAGCAGCTTCTACCCAGCTCACTCTGGGGCCAACGTCCTGACTTTC.

This clonotype appeared once. V and J are TRBV29-1 and TRBJ2-7; TRBD1 aligns across 8 bases. The J call is uncertain, as TRBJ2-1 better fits the DNA end. CDR1 and CDR2 (germline): SQVTM, ANQGSEA. CDR3 length equals 16 residues. CDR3 in amino acids: CSVEGGTGEGRNEQFF. The CDR3 nucleotides read TGCAGCGTTGAAGGAGGGACAGGCGAAGGGAGGAATGAGCAGTTCTTC.

The chain uses TRBV7-2 and TRBJ2-5; unclear D gene. V was cut by 0 bases and J by 1 base, with 9 bases left in between. The CDR3 is 15 amino acids. Per germline, CDR1 SGHTA and CDR2 FQGNSA. The CDR3 DNA follows: TGTGCCAGCAGCTTAGCGGACCCGTCCCAAGAGACCCAGTACTTC. Its protein is CASSLADPSQETQYF.

A note on this clonotype: This may stem from a read error, because a much larger clone lies one nucleotide away. This rearrangement joins TRBV25-1 to TRBJ2-2, with D maybe TRBD1 (6 bases). Germline-derived CDR1 and CDR2 are MGHDK and SYGVNS. The CDR3 runs 15 residues. CDR3 sequence reads: CASTTTGSNTGELVF. CDR3 nucleotides: TGTGCCAGCACTACGACAGGCTCTAACACCGGGGAGCTGGTTTTT. Drawing the rest from reference TRBV25-1 and TRBJ2-2, the complete variable domain is EADIYQTPRYLVIGTGKKITLECSQTMGHDKMYWYQQDPGMELHLIHYSYGVNSTEKGDLSSESTVSRIRTEHFPLTLESARPSHTSQYLCASTTTGSNTGELVFGEGSRLTVL.

This clonotype appeared many times. The CDR3 reads CASSLDVDWSYEQYF. In DNA form, the CDR3 reads TGTGCCAGCAGCTTAGATGTGGACTGGTCCTACGAGCAGTACTTC. V usage is TRBV7-9 and J usage is TRBJ2-7; D might be TRBD2 (5 bases). The CDR3 runs to 15 residues. Trimming took 1 base from V and 1 from J, leaving 11 bases between them. Germline lookup yields CDR1 SEHNR and CDR2 FQNEAQ (reference sequence).

The genes are TRBV30 and TRBJ2-7; D is perhaps TRBD1 (5 bases). The length of the CDR3 is 13 residues. The V gene's germline CDR1 is GTSNPN and CDR2 SVGIG (reference sequence). Trimming pared 3 bases from V and 4 bases from J, leaving 13 bases between. The CDR3 reads CAWSGHQAYEQYF. The CDR3 DNA is TGTGCCTGGAGCGGACATCAAGCTTACGAGCAGTACTTC.

This clonotype was recorded at least ten times. V and J are TRBV19 and TRBJ1-3; D remains ambiguous. The V gene lost 5 bases and the J gene lost 0 bases, with 17 bases spanning the gap. Germline loops: CDR1 LNHDA, CDR2 SQIVND (reference sequence). The CDR3 consists of 17 residues. The CDR3 DNA reads as TGTGCCAGTAGTCTAGCAGTGGCGACTCACTCTGGAAACACCATATATTTT. It yields the protein CASSLAVATHSGNTIYF.

This clonotype was recorded many times. The chain carries TRBV19 and TRBJ1-5; 7 bases line up with TRBD1. Germline V gene lookup returns CDR1 LNHDA and CDR2 SQIVND (reference sequence). The V segment lost 9 bases and the J segment 3 bases; nucleotides outside the gene matches: 11. This CDR3 has 15 amino acids. CDR3 amino acids: CASQTNRGINQPQHF. As DNA, the CDR3 is TGTGCCAGCCAAACTAACAGGGGTATCAATCAGCCCCAGCATTTT.

Ten or more counts support this clonotype. The chain employs TRBV7-2 and TRBJ1-5; D unclear. V lost 1 base to trimming and J lost 2 bases, with 9 bases between them. Germline V CDR1 and CDR2: SGHTA, FQGNSA. CDR3 size: 15 residues. The CDR3 nucleotides are TGTGCCAGCAGCTTAGTTTGGGTTGGCAATCAGCCCCAGCATTTT. Its translation is CASSLVWVGNQPQHF.

This clonotype was recorded many times. V usage is TRBV9 and J usage is TRBJ1-2; D is possibly TRBD1 (5 bases). This CDR3 has 15 amino acids. The V and J ends lost 3 bases and 5 bases respectively, with 17 bases between them. Germline V CDR1 and CDR2: SGDLS, YYNGEE. As DNA, the CDR3 is TGTGCCAGCAGCGGGACCAACAGGTTTGGGTATGGCTACACCTTC. It specifies CASSGTNRFGYGYTF.

This clonotype was seen repeatedly, ten times or more. The rearrangement uses TRBV7-3 and TRBJ2-2, with D uncertain. The CDR3 loop spans 12 amino acids. From germline, CDR1 is SGHTA and CDR2 FQGTGA. V lost 5 bases and J lost 5, with 6 bases in between. CDR3 coding DNA: TGTGCCAGCAGCGGACCTACCGGGGAGCTGTTTTTT. Translation: CASSGPTGELFF.

This clonotype was found a few times. V and J are TRBV11-3 and TRBJ2-5; 10 nucleotides align to TRBD2. Germline trimming cut 1 base from V and 6 bases from J; bases unmatched to any gene: 5. The CDR3 is 15 residues long. Germline CDR1 and CDR2: SGHNT and YENEEA. The CDR3 nucleotides are TGTGCCAGCAGCTTAGTGGCTAGCGGGAGAAAGACCCAGTACTTC. It translates to CASSLVASGRKTQYF.

This clonotype was observed once. At one boundary the junction diverges from the germline segment, which might be a read error. The chain links TRBV9 to TRBJ2-7; TRBD2 matches at 9 bases. This CDR3 comprises 14 residues. CDR1 and CDR2 (germline): SGDLS, YYNGEE. Written as DNA, the CDR3 is TGCGCCAGCAGCCAAGGTCTAGCGGGGTCCGAGCAGTACTTC. It codes for CASSQGLAGSEQYF.

This chain connects TRBV25-1 to TRBJ1-2, with TRBD1 as a possible D gene (6 bases). CDR1 and CDR2 from the germline V gene are MGHDK and SYGVNS. The CDR3 spans 12 residues. The V gene lost 7 bases and the J gene lost 11 bases, with 17 bases spanning the gap. The CDR3 coding sequence is TGTGCCAGCACCGGGGAACAGGGAGGATACACCTTC. Protein product: CASTGEQGGYTF.